The TCR beta chain under discussion was sequenced for a study of CD4 T cells in relation to SARS-CoV-2 and coronaviruses. Study-wide results and caveats: The assay detects memory recall responses, not culture-primed primary responses. Crossreactive clones expanded significantly less to SARS-CoV-2 than monoreactive clones.

Trimming took 1 base from V and 3 from J; bases not matched to a gene: 5. The CDR3 loop spans 16 amino acids. CDR1 LGHNA and CDR2 YSLEER come from the germline V gene. Deep TCR-beta sequencing used DNA from uncultured naive and memory CD4+ T cells. Sequencing was performed with immunoSEQ multiplex PCR; in TCRdb, only in-frame clones are kept and a portion is missing. The sample yields about 65,000 clones, 87% seen once. On this clone: What it binds is unknown.

Unexposed donor CD4+ T cells date from about 2010-2018, before the COVID-19 pandemic. Naive and memory CD4+ T cells were separated from cryopreserved PBMCs. What was sequenced was memory CD4+ T cells from PBMCs. The sequence was obtained from a human donor in good health. The V call is TRBV4-3, the J call TRBJ2-7; 11 bases are a match to TRBD1. DNA of the CDR3: TGCGCCAGCAGCCAAGTGGGGACAGGGGGACACTACGAGCAGTACTTC. This sequence encodes CASSQVGTGGHYEQYF.